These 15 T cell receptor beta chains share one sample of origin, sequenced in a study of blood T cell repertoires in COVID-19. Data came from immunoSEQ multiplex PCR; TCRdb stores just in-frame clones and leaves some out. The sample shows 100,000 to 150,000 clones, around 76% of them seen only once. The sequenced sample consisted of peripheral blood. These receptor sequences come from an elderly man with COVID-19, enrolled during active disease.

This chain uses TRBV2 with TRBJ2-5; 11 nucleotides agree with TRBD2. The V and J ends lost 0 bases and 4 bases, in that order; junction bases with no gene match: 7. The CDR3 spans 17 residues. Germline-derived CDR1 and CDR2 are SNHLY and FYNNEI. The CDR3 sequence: CASSEARGSGRGETQYF. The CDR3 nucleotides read TGTGCCAGCAGTGAAGCGCGAGGTAGCGGGAGGGGAGAGACCCAGTACTTC. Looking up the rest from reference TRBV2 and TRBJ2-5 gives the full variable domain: EPEVTQTPSHQVTQMGQEVILRCVPISNHLYFYWYRQILGQKVEFLVSFYNNEISEKSEIFDDQFSVERPDGSNFTLKIRSTKLEDSAMYFCASSEARGSGRGETQYFGPGTRLLVL.

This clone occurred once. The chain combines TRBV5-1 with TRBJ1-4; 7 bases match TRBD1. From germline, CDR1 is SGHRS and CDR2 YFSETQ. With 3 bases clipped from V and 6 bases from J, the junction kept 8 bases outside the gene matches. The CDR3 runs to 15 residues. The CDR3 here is CASSSQGGADEKLFF. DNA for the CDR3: TGCGCCAGCAGCTCGCAAGGGGGCGCGGATGAAAAACTGTTTTTT.

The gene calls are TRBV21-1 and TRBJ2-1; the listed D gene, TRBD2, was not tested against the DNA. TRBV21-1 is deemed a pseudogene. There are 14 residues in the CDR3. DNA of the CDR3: TGTGCCAGCAGCAAAGCGGGAGCATACAATGAGCAGTTCTTC. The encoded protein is CASSKAGAYNEQFF.

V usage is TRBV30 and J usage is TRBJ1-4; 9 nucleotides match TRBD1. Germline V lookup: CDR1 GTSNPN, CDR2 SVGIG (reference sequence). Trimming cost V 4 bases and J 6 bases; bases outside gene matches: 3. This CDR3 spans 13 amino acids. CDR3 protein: CAWTQGADEKLFF. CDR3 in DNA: TGTGCCTGGACACAGGGGGCGGATGAAAAACTGTTTTTT.

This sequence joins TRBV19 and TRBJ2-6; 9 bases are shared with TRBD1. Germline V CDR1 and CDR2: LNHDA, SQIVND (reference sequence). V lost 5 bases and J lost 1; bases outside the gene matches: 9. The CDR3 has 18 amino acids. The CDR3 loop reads CASSFQQGALSGANVLTF. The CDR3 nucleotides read TGTGCCAGTAGTTTTCAACAGGGGGCATTATCTGGGGCCAACGTCCTGACTTTC.

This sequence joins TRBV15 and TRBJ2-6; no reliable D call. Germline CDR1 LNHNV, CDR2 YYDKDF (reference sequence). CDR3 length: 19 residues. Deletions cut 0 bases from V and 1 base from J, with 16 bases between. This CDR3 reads CATSRDLNRRVSGANVLTF. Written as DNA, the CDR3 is TGTGCCACCAGCAGAGATTTGAACAGACGAGTTTCTGGGGCCAACGTCCTGACTTTC.

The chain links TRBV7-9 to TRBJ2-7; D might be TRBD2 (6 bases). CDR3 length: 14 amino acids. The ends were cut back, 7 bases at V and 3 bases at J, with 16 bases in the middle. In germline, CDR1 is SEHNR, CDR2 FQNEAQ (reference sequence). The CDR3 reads CASIMAGQSYEQYF. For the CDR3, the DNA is TGTGCCAGCATTATGGCGGGGCAGAGCTACGAGCAGTACTTC.

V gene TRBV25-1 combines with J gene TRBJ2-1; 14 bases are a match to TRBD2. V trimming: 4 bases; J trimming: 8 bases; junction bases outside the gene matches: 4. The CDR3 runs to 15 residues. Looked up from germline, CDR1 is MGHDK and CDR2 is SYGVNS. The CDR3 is CASSGGLAGEYEQFF. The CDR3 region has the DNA TGTGCCAGCAGTGGGGGACTAGCGGGAGAGTATGAGCAGTTCTTC.

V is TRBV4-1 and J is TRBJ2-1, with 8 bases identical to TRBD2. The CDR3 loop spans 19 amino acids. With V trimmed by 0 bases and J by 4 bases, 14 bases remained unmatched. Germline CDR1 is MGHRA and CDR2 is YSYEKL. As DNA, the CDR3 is TGCGCCAGCAGCCAAGATCCTCTCCGGGGGGGGGAGCGGTACAATGAGCAGTTCTTC. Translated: CASSQDPLRGGERYNEQFF.

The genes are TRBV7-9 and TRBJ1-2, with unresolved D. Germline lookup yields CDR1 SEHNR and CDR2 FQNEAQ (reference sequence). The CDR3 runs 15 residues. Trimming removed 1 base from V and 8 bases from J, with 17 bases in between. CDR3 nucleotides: TGTGCCAGCAGCTTAGACTTTTTTGAGCGGTCAGGCTACACCTTC. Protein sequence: CASSLDFFERSGYTF.

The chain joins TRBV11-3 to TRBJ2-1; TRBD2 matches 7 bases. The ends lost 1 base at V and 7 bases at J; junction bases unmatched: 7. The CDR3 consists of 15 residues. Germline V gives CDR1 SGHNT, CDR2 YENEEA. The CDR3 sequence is CASSLGGPGGNEQFF. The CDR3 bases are TGTGCCAGCAGCTTAGGAGGGCCGGGGGGAAATGAGCAGTTCTTC.

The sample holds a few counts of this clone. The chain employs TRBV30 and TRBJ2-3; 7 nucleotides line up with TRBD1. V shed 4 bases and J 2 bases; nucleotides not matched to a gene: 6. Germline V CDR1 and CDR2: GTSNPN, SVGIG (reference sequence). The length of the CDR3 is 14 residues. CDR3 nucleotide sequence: TGTGCCTGGAACGACAGGGTCTTCACAGATACGCAGTATTTT. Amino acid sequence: CAWNDRVFTDTQYF. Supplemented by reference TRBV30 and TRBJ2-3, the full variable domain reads SQTIHQWPATLVQPVGSPLSLECTVEGTSNPNLYWYRQAAGRGLQLLFYSVGIGQISSEVPQNLSASRPQDRQFILSSKKLLLSDSGFYLCAWNDRVFTDTQYFGPGTRLTVL.

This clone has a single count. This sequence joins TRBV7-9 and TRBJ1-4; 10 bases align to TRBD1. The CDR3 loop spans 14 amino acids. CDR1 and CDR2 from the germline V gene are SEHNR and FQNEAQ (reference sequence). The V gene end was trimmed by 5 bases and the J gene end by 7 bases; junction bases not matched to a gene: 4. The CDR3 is CASSDRDRGEKLFF. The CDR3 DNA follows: TGTGCCAGCAGCGACCGGGACAGGGGTGAAAAACTGTTTTTT.

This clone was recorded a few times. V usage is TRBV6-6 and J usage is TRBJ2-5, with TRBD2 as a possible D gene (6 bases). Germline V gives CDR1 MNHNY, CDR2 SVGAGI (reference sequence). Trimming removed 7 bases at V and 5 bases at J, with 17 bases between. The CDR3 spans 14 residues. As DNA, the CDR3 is TGTGCCAGCATTTGGGAGGCGGAGGGGGAGACCCAGTACTTC. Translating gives CASIWEAEGETQYF.

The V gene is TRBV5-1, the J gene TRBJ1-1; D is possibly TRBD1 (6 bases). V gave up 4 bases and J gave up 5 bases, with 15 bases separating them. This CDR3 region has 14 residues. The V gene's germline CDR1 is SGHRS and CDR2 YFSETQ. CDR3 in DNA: TGCGCCAGCAGCCCGGGACAACCGGGGACTGAAGCTTTCTTT. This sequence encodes CASSPGQPGTEAFF.